This T cell receptor (beta chain) was profiled in a study of blood T cell repertoires in COVID-19. For the study at large: Both acute and convalescent COVID-19 samples were obtained from the United States, Italy and Spain. From T cells, B-cell-depleted T cells, or PBMCs came the material, which was cDNA or gDNA.

The V gene end was trimmed by 4 bases and the J gene end by 6 bases; junction bases not matched to a gene: 10. The CDR3 has 16 residues. Germline CDR1 SGHNT, CDR2 YENEEA. Original processing methods: Amplification from reference gene primers served as the basis for estimated nucleated cell counts. Using immunoSEQ multiplex PCR, the repertoire was profiled, and TCRdb retains in-frame clones only, with some absent. V and J calls and clone size are given by that table; D and trimming were obtained from the DNA. Among about 150,000 clones, 78% were seen once, and the ten largest hold roughly 14%. The chain has TRBV11-3 and TRBJ2-1; TRBD2 matches 9 bases. The TCR was taken from a woman older than 75 with acute or convalescent COVID-19. The sequencing input was peripheral blood. The DNA for the CDR3 is TGTGCCAGCAGCTCGACTAGCGGAGTATTGGCCAATGAGCAGTTCTTC. Translation: CASSSTSGVLANEQFF.